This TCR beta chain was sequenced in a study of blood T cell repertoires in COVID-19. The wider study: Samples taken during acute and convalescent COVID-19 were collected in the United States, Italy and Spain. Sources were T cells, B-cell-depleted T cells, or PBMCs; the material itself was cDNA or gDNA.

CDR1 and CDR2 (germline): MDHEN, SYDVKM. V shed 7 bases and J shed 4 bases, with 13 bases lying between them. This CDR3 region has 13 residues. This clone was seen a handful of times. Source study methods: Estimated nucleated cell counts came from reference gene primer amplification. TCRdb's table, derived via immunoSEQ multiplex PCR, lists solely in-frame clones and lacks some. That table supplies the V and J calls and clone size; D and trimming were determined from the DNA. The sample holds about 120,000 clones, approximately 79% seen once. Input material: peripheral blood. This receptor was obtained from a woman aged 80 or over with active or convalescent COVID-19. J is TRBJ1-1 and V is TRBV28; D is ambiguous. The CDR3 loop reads CASNRRGFTEAFF. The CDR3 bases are TGTGCCAGCAATCGGAGAGGGTTCACTGAAGCTTTCTTT.